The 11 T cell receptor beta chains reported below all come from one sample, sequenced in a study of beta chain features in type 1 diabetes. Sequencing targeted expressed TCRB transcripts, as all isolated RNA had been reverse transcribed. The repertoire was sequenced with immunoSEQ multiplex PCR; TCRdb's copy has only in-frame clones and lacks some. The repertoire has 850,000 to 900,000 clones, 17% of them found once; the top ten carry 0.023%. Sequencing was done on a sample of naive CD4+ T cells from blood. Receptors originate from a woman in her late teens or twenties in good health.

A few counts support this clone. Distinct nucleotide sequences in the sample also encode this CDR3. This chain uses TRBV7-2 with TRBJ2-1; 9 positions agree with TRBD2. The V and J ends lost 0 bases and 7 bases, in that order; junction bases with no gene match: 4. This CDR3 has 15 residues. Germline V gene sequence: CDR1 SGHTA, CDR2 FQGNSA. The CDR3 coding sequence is TGTGCCAGCAGCTTAGCGGGACTAGCTGTAAATGAGCAGTTCTTC. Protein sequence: CASSLAGLAVNEQFF. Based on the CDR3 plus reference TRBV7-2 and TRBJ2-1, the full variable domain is GAGVSQSPSNKVTEKGKDVELRCDPISGHTALYWYRQSLGQGLEFLIYFQGNSAPDKSGLPSDRFSAERTGGSVSTLTIQRTQQEDSAVYLCASSLAGLAVNEQFFGPGTRLTVL.

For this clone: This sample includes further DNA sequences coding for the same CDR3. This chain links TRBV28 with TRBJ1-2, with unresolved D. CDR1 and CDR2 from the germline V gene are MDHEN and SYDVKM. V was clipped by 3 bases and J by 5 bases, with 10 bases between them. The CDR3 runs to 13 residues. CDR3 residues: CASSFGQSYGYTF. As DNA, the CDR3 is TGTGCCAGCAGTTTTGGGCAGTCATATGGCTACACCTTC.

The CDR3 nucleotides are TGTGCCAGCAGCTTGGGGCCCGACTACGAGCAGTACTTC. Protein sequence: CASSLGPDYEQYF. The chain couples TRBV5-4 to TRBJ2-7; D is unclear. V lost 0 bases and J lost 3, with 7 bases in between. Per the germline V gene, CDR1 is SGHNT and CDR2 is YYREEE (reference sequence). This CDR3 contains 13 residues.

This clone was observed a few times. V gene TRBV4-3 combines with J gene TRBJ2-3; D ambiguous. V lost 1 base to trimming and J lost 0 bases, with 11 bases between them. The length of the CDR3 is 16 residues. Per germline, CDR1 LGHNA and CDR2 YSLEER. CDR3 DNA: TGCGCCAGCAGCCAAGGGACCAAACTAAGCACAGATACGCAGTATTTT. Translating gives CASSQGTKLSTDTQYF.

CDR3 loop: CASSRQLGSPSYEQYF. CDR3 bases: TGCGCCAGCAGTCGACAGTTGGGGAGTCCCTCTTACGAGCAGTACTTC. The chain carries TRBV23-1 and TRBJ2-7, with D tentatively TRBD1 or TRBD2 (5 bases each). TRBV23-1 is marked as an open reading frame, function uncertain. Trimming took 4 bases from V and 4 from J, leaving 20 bases between them. This CDR3 contains 16 residues.

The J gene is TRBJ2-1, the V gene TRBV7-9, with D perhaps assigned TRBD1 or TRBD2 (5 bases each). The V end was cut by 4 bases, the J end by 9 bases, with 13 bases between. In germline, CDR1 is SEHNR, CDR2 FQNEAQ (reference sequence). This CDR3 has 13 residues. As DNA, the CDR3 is TGTGCCAGCAGCTCGGGGACGGCGAGTGAGCAGTTCTTC. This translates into CASSSGTASEQFF.

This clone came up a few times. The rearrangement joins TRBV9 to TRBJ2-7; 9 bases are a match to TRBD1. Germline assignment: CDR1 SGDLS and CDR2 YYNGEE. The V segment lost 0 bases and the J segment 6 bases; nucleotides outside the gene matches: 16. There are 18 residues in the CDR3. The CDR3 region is CASSVGISVAQGAGEQYF. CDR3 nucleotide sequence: TGTGCCAGCAGCGTAGGTATTTCAGTCGCACAGGGGGCCGGCGAGCAGTACTTC. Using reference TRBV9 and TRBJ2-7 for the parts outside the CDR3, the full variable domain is DSGVTQTPKHLITATGQRVTLRCSPRSGDLSVYWYQQSLDQGLQFLIQYYNGEERAKGNILERFSAQQFPDLHSELNLSSLELGDSALYFCASSVGISVAQGAGEQYFGPGTRLTVT.

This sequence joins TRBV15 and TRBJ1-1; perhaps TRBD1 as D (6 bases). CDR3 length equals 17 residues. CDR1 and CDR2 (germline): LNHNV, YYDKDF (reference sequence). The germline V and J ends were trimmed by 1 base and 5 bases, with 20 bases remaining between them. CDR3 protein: CATSRGSGVGFWTEAFF. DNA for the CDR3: TGTGCCACCAGCAGAGGGTCAGGGGTGGGGTTTTGGACTGAAGCTTTCTTT. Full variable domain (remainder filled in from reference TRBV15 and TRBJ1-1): DAMVIQNPRYQVTQFGKPVTLSCSQTLNHNVMYWYQQKSSQAPKLLFHYYDKDFNNEADTPDNFQSRRPNTSFCFLDIRSPGLGDTAMYLCATSRGSGVGFWTEAFFGQGTRLTVV.

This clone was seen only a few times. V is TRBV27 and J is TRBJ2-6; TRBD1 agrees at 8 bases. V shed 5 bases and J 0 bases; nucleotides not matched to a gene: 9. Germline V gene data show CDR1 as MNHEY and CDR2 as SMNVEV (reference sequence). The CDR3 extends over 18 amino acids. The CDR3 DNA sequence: TGTGCCAGCAGTCTCGGACAGGGCTTTTTCTCTGGGGCCAACGTCCTGACTTTC. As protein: CASSLGQGFFSGANVLTF. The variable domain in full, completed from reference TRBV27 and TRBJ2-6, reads EAQVTQNPRYLITVTGKKLTVTCSQNMNHEYMSWYRQDPGLGLRQIYYSMNVEVTDKGDVPEGYKVSRKEKRNFPLILESPSPNQTSLYFCASSLGQGFFSGANVLTFGAGSRLTVL.

The CDR3 loop reads CASWGQNTGELFF. The CDR3 DNA is TGTGCCAGCTGGGGACAGAACACCGGGGAGCTGTTTTTT. The chain combines TRBV28 with TRBJ2-2, with TRBD1 as a possible D gene (6 bases). The CDR3 loop spans 13 amino acids. The V and J ends lost 8 bases and 1 base respectively, with 8 bases between them. Germline CDR1 and CDR2: MDHEN and SYDVKM.

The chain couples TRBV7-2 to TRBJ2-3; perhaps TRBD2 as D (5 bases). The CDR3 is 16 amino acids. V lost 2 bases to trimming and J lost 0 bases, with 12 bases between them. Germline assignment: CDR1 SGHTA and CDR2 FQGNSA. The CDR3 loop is CASSLRTRSSTDTQYF. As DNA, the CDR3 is TGTGCCAGCAGCTTACGGACTCGAAGTAGCACAGATACGCAGTATTTT. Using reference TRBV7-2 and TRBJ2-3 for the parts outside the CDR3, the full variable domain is GAGVSQSPSNKVTEKGKDVELRCDPISGHTALYWYRQSLGQGLEFLIYFQGNSAPDKSGLPSDRFSAERTGGSVSTLTIQRTQQEDSAVYLCASSLRTRSSTDTQYFGPGTRLTVL.